The subject of this entry is one T cell receptor (beta chain). Antigen: not known. The data were obtained in a study of immune evolution from preneoplasia to lung adenocarcinoma. Study results and limitations: Clonality was highest in normal lung, lower in later-stage lesions apparently. From normal lung to invasive adenocarcinoma, top clone frequencies appeared to decrease.

This table comes from immunoSEQ multiplex PCR, and its TCRdb copy is limited to in-frame clones, with some not included. The sample holds roughly 2,700 clones; about nine tenths are singletons and the top ten take around 8.8%. The germline gives CDR1 SGHAT, CDR2 FQNNGV. Between the trimmed V and J ends, which lost 3 bases and 6 bases, there was a span of 17 bases. The CDR3 covers 15 residues. Patient tissue came from resections in Japan or China, 2014–2017. Each case's diagnosis was confirmed by two pathologists on H&E. Sequenced sample: FFPE adjacent normal lung tissue. This chain links TRBV11-2 with TRBJ1-1; no definite D call. This TCR was sampled from a person between 55 and 80 years old with lung adenocarcinoma. CDR3 nucleotide sequence: TGTGCCAGCAGCTTCCAGGACGTGGTTATGTCTGAAGCTTTCTTT. It translates to CASSFQDVVMSEAFF. The complete variable domain, with remaining parts taken from reference TRBV11-2 and TRBJ1-1, reads EAGVAQSPRYKIIEKRQSVAFWCNPISGHATLYWYQQILGQGPKLLIQFQNNGVVDDSQLPKDRFSAERLKGVDSTLKIQPAKLEDSAVYLCASSFQDVVMSEAFFGQGTRLTVV.